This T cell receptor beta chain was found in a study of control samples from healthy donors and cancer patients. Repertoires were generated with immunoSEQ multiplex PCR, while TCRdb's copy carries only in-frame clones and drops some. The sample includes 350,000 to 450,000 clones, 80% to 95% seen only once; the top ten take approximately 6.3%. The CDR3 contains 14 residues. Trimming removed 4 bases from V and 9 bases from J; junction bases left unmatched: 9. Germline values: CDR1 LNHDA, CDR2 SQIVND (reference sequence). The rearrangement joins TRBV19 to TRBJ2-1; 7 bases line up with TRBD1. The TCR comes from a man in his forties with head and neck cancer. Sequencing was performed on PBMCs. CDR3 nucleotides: TGTGCCAGTAGTACCGGGACCTCAGGGGGTGAGCAGTTCTTC. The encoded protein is CASSTGTSGGEQFF.